The rows below give T cell receptor beta chains drawn from one sample of a study of shared clonotypes between healthy human individuals. TCRdb's table, derived via immunoSEQ multiplex PCR, lists solely in-frame clones and lacks some. The sample lists roughly 410,000 clones; 96% were seen once. Sequences were obtained from memory CD8+ T cells sorted from blood. The receptors were sampled from a man younger than 40 in good health. CDR3s include the opening cysteine and the closing phenylalanine or tryptophan. A D gene is named only where the DNA matches it firmly. Expanded clones get a size class; other rows say once, few or many, or leave the size out.

j_call d_call clone_size v_call cdr3_aa
TRBJ1-1 . . TRBV27 CASSSSQGKDTEAFF
TRBJ2-5 TRBD2 . TRBV6-5 CASSYSPAGGGETQYF
TRBJ2-7 . . TRBV7-2 CASSSGPVYEQYF
TRBJ2-7 TRBD2 . TRBV5-1 CASSLRLAGAYEQYF
TRBJ1-2 TRBD1 . TRBV19 CASSRQGGYTF
TRBJ2-7 TRBD2 . TRBV9 CASSVVAGDYEQYF
TRBJ1-2 . . TRBV25-1 CASSLLGGSNGYTF
TRBJ2-6 . . TRBV19 CASSDRSGANVLTF
TRBJ2-3 TRBD1 . TRBV11-2 CASSGPGTGTLTDTQYF
TRBJ1-2 . once TRBV6-1 CASSEYSGQFYGYTF
TRBJ2-7 TRBD2 . TRBV11-1 CASSFGIAGASYEQYF
TRBJ2-5 TRBD2 . TRBV15 CATSRPSLAGVHRETQYF
TRBJ2-7 . . TRBV19 CASSIEGSYEQYF
TRBJ2-7 . . TRBV27 CASSKGGYEQYF
TRBJ2-7 TRBD1 . TRBV7-9 CASSLRTGSRDEQYF
TRBJ2-7 TRBD1 . TRBV29-1 CSVGGGSGTGAYEQYF
TRBJ2-7 TRBD2 . TRBV5-8 CASSRKLAGGSYEQYF
TRBJ2-1 TRBD1 . TRBV6-1 CASSMGTGSYNEQFF
TRBJ2-5 TRBD1 . TRBV10-3 CAIRGQEGTQYF
TRBJ2-1 . . TRBV5-4 CASSLLAGFSSYNEQFF
TRBJ1-3 . . TRBV28 CASGYSGNTIYF
TRBJ1-5 . . TRBV19 CASSIVDQPQHF
TRBJ2-5 . . TRBV6-5 CASSVGVGETQYF
TRBJ2-3 TRBD1 . TRBV19 CASSPTLRGRTSTDTQYF
TRBJ2-4 TRBD2 . TRBV18 CASSPLAGVDIQYF
TRBJ1-2 . . TRBV4-1 CASSPRGGRYGYTF
TRBJ1-4 TRBD1 . TRBV28 CASSLDRVEKLFF
TRBJ2-3 . . TRBV7-2 CASSSGPDTQYF
TRBJ2-7 TRBD1 . TRBV5-1 CASSTGQGTYEQYF
TRBJ1-3 . . TRBV15 CATSRVLTATNTIYF
TRBJ2-7 . . TRBV29-1 CSVFGGAEPYEQYF
TRBJ2-3 TRBD2 . TRBV30 CAWSVGREVRDTQYF
TRBJ2-7 . . TRBV13 CASSLGRVSEQYF
TRBJ2-7 TRBD1 . TRBV28 CASSHQDRGPYEQYF
TRBJ2-3 . . TRBV30 CAWSPKGADTQYF
TRBJ1-2 . . TRBV7-9 CASSLGDRTTYGYTF
TRBJ2-3 . once TRBV28 CASWAEDTQYF
TRBJ2-7 TRBD2 . TRBV28 CASKAGPPYEQYF
TRBJ2-5 . once TRBV11-1 CASSSRDVETQYF
TRBJ2-3 TRBD2 . TRBV10-2 CASSVLAGETDTQYF
TRBJ2-3 TRBD2 once TRBV4-1 CASSQGGRAVWGWDTQYF
TRBJ2-5 TRBD2 . TRBV28 CASSYLLAGEETQYF
TRBJ2-1 . . TRBV5-3 CARSFRAFILYNEQFF
TRBJ2-7 . . TRBV5-6 CASSLGGGPYEQYF
TRBJ2-4 TRBD2 . TRBV5-4 CASSSGRDSKNIQYF
TRBJ2-1 TRBD1 . TRBV6-5 CASSTPGTGDNEQFF
TRBJ2-7 TRBD1 . TRBV4-2 CASSPRDRGHEQYF
TRBJ2-1 TRBD1 . TRBV7-2 CASSPRDRGTGVEQFF
TRBJ2-7 . once TRBV30 CAWSVDFSYEQYF
TRBJ2-6 . . TRBV11-2 CASRSTGANVLTF
TRBJ1-1 . . TRBV6-5 CASSYRSGNTEAFF